The subject of this entry is one T cell receptor beta chain. The data stem from a study of blood T cell repertoires in COVID-19. For the study at large: Whether acute or convalescent, the COVID-19 samples came from the United States, Italy and Spain.

Participant-reported clinical history was the basis for cohort assignment. This CDR3 is built from 14 residues. Germline V CDR1 and CDR2: SGHAT, FQNNGV. The V segment lost 3 bases and the J segment 0 bases; nucleotides outside the gene matches: 0. Produced via immunoSEQ multiplex PCR; TCRdb's table is partial and in-frame only. The table shows just over 300,000 clones, with over 75% occurring only once. The V call is TRBV11-2, the J call TRBJ2-7; 9 nucleotides agree with TRBD2. The sequence came from a man in his thirties or forties who had recovered from COVID-19. The specimen was PBMCs or T cells enriched from blood (not recorded which). The CDR3 DNA follows: TGTGCCAGCAGCTTTAGCGGGAGCTCCTACGAGCAGTACTTC. Translation: CASSFSGSSYEQYF.